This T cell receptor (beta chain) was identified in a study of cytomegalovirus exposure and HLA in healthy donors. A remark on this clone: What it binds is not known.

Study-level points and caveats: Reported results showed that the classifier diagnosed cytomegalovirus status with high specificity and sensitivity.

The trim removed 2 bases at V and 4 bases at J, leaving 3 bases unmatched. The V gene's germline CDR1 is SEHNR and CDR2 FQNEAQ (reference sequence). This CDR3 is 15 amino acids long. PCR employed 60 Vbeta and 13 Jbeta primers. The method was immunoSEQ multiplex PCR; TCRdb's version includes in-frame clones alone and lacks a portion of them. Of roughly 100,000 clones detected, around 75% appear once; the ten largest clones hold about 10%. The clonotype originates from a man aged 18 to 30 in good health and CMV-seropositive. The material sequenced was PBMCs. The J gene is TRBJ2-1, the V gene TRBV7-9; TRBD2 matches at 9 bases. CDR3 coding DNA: TGTGCCAGCAGCTTAAATGCGGGGGGGTACAATGAGCAGTTCTTC. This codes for CASSLNAGGYNEQFF. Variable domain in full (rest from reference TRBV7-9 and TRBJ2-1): DTGVSQNPRHKITKRGQNVTFRCDPISEHNRLYWYRQTLGQGPEFLTYFQNEAQLEKSRLLSDRFSAERPKGSFSTLEIQRTEQGDSAMYLCASSLNAGGYNEQFFGPGTRLTVL.